This T cell receptor (beta chain) emerged from a study of T cells in Graves' hyperthyroidism and ophthalmopathy. This clonotype occurred many times. The CDR3 is 15 residues long. Germline assignment: CDR1 SGHAT and CDR2 FQNNGV. With 3 bases removed from V and 2 bases from J, the gap between germline ends came to 10 bases. Researchers amplified the TCR beta CDR3 regions from RNA transcripts. Initially, a first-round RT-PCR of the TCR CDR3 employed the HTBI primer set. MiXCR, applied by TCRdb to the multiplex PCR reads, yields one record per CDR3 protein. Here the sample spans 480,000 or so distinct CDR3 sequences, about an eighth being singletons.

Sample: blood. The clonotype was recovered from a woman younger than 35 with Graves' hyperthyroidism. The chain has TRBV11-2 and TRBJ2-2; tentative D call: TRBD2 (5 bases). CDR3 sequence (DNA): TGTGCCAGCAGCTTTCTAGGAGGCAACACCGGGGAGCTGTTTTTT. Protein: CASSFLGGNTGELFF.